The 26 T cell receptor beta chains in this list originate from one sample, sequenced in a study of cytomegalovirus exposure and HLA in healthy donors. The primer mix had 60 Vbeta and 13 Jbeta primers. The table came from immunoSEQ multiplex PCR; TCRdb's copy has only in-frame clones and leaves some out. The repertoire consists of about 140,000 clones, with 82% occurring once and the leading ten covering less than 3%. Sequencing input: PBMCs. The receptors were sampled from a male donor in good health and CMV-seronegative.

Details on this clone: An end of the junction does not agree with germline; a read error may underlie this. Other DNA sequences in the same sample also yield this CDR3. This chain connects TRBV27 to TRBJ2-3, with 10 bases that match TRBD2. The germline gives CDR1 MNHEY, CDR2 SMNVEV (reference sequence). The CDR3 is 16 amino acids. CDR3 DNA sequence: TGTGCCAGCAGTCCGCGGACTAGCGGACCCACAGATACGCAATATTTT. This codes for CASSPRTSGPTDTQYF.

The V gene is TRBV6-6, the J gene TRBJ2-7, with 9 bases that match TRBD2. There are 14 residues in the CDR3. Germline lookup yields CDR1 MNHNY and CDR2 SVGAGI (reference sequence). Trimming removed 8 bases from V and 0 bases from J; junction bases left unmatched: 5. The CDR3 DNA is TGTGCCAGCTACAGCGGGAGGTCCTCCTACGAGCAGTACTTC. The encoded protein is CASYSGRSSYEQYF.

The chain couples TRBV5-6 to TRBJ1-5; no definite D call. Deletions cut 7 bases from V and 4 bases from J, with 15 bases between. CDR1 and CDR2 from the germline V gene are SGHDT and YYEEEE. This CDR3 has 14 amino acids. CDR3 nucleotide sequence: TGTGCCAGCTTCAGGTCGGCCTCGAATCAGCCCCAGCATTTT. Translated: CASFRSASNQPQHF.

The chain uses TRBV7-6 and TRBJ2-7; D is ambiguous. CDR1 and CDR2 (germline): SGHVS, FNYEAQ. The CDR3 consists of 12 residues. V lost 4 bases and J lost 2, with 6 bases in between. In DNA form, the CDR3 reads TGTGCCAGCAGCTCTTCCCCCTACGAGCAGTACTTC. The encoded protein is CASSSSPYEQYF.

The chain has TRBV18 and TRBJ1-1; the D is unclear. Trimming cost V 3 bases and J 3 bases, with 14 bases left between them. The CDR3 totals 15 residues. Germline loops: CDR1 KGHSH, CDR2 LQKENI. CDR3 nucleotide sequence: TGTGCCAGCTCACCTACAGCGGTCGGGGACACTGAAGCTTTCTTT. Translated: CASSPTAVGDTEAFF.

V usage is TRBV28 and J usage is TRBJ2-5; D ambiguous. The CDR3 is made up of 12 amino acids. Trimming took off 6 bases at V and 3 bases at J, with 8 bases between the two ends. The germline V gene has CDR1 MDHEN and CDR2 SYDVKM. The CDR3 is CASSLRKETQYF. Here the CDR3 DNA reads TGTGCCAGCAGCCTCAGGAAAGAGACCCAGTACTTC.

V gene TRBV7-9 combines with J gene TRBJ2-7, with TRBD2 matching over 10 bases. Germline V gene sequence: CDR1 SEHNR, CDR2 FQNEAQ (reference sequence). This CDR3 is 16 amino acids long. The V and J ends lost 8 bases and 3 bases, in that order; junction bases with no gene match: 13. The chain's CDR3 is CASSSWELAGYYEQYF. DNA of the CDR3: TGTGCCAGCTCCTCTTGGGAACTAGCGGGATACTACGAGCAGTACTTC.

The J gene is TRBJ2-7, the V gene TRBV7-9; possible D gene TRBD2, 6 bases. Germline V gives CDR1 SEHNR, CDR2 FQNEAQ (reference sequence). This CDR3 spans 15 amino acids. Trimming removed 3 bases at V and 6 bases at J, with 18 bases between. CDR3 in amino acids: CASSFGDSGVSEQYF. The CDR3 nucleotides read TGTGCCAGCAGCTTCGGGGACTCGGGAGTAAGCGAGCAGTACTTC.

V and J are TRBV5-6 and TRBJ1-1, with TRBD1 as a possible D gene (6 bases). V lost 2 bases, J lost 4 bases, and 18 bases lay in between. The germline V gene has CDR1 SGHDT and CDR2 YYEEEE. The CDR3 is made up of 16 amino acids. The DNA of the CDR3 is TGTGCCAGCAGCTTAATCAGGGGCCTTTCTATCACTGAAGCTTTCTTT. Amino acids: CASSLIRGLSITEAFF.

J is TRBJ2-1 and V is TRBV29-1; 9 nucleotides match TRBD1. The CDR3 runs to 15 residues. Germline V lookup: CDR1 SQVTM, CDR2 ANQGSEA. After removal of 6 bases from V and 7 bases from J, the junction contained 13 bases not matched to a gene. This CDR3 is CSVNPGTGRENEQFF. The CDR3 DNA reads TGCAGCGTAAACCCGGGGACAGGGCGGGAGAATGAGCAGTTCTTC.

This clone was seen a single time. V is TRBV13 and J is TRBJ2-7, with a possible D match to TRBD2 (6 bases). CDR1 PRHDT and CDR2 FYEKMQ come from the germline V gene (reference sequence). V lost 6 bases to trimming and J lost 7 bases, with 19 bases between them. CDR3 length: 14 residues. The CDR3 DNA follows: TGTGCCAGCAGTCCCCGGAGGGGCCTGGGGGAGCAGTACTTC. This sequence encodes CASSPRRGLGEQYF.

In this sample, this clone turned up a few times. This chain connects TRBV7-3 to TRBJ2-1; D possibly corresponds to TRBD2 (5 bases). The germline V and J ends were trimmed by 6 bases and 10 bases, with 10 bases remaining between them. The CDR3 spans 11 residues. Germline CDR1 reads SGHTA; CDR2 reads FQGTGA. CDR3 sequence reads: CASRSRREQFF. The CDR3 DNA reads TGTGCCAGCAGGAGCCGGAGGGAGCAGTTCTTC.

The chain carries TRBV11-2 and TRBJ2-6; TRBD1 matches 8 bases. This CDR3 spans 15 amino acids. Germline trimming cut 5 bases from V and 4 bases from J; bases unmatched to any gene: 4. Looked up from germline, CDR1 is SGHAT and CDR2 is FQNNGV. The CDR3 sequence is CASSQGAGGANVLTF. DNA for the CDR3: TGTGCCAGCAGCCAGGGGGCGGGAGGGGCCAACGTCCTGACTTTC. Filled out from reference TRBV11-2 and TRBJ2-6, the complete variable domain reads EAGVAQSPRYKIIEKRQSVAFWCNPISGHATLYWYQQILGQGPKLLIQFQNNGVVDDSQLPKDRFSAERLKGVDSTLKIQPAKLEDSAVYLCASSQGAGGANVLTFGAGSRLTVL.

The rearrangement joins TRBV18 to TRBJ1-2, with D possibly TRBD1 on 5 matching bases. The V gene lost 2 bases and the J gene lost 4 bases, with 11 bases spanning the gap. The CDR3 loop spans 14 amino acids. Germline CDR1 and CDR2: KGHSH and LQKENI. The chain's CDR3 is CASSPLDSSYGYTF. For the CDR3, the DNA is TGTGCCAGCTCACCATTAGACAGTTCCTATGGCTACACCTTC.

This clone was seen just once. CDR3 sequence reads: CASFLFGTSGRSPYEQYF. CDR3 bases: TGTGCCAGTTTCCTCTTCGGGACTAGCGGGAGATCCCCCTACGAGCAGTACTTC. The V gene is TRBV27, the J gene TRBJ2-7, with 14 bases fitting TRBD2. Germline trimming cut 9 bases from V and 2 bases from J; bases unmatched to any gene: 15. This CDR3 is 18 amino acids long. CDR1 and CDR2 from the germline V gene are MNHEY and SMNVEV (reference sequence).

The sample holds a few counts of this clone. The rearrangement uses TRBV5-6 and TRBJ2-1; 7 positions agree with TRBD2. This CDR3 has 16 residues. The J segment lost 0 bases and the V segment lost 2 bases, leaving 5 bases of the junction unmatched. CDR1 and CDR2 from the germline V gene are SGHDT and YYEEEE. This chain's CDR3 is CASSLGAGFSYNEQFF. Written as DNA, the CDR3 is TGTGCCAGCAGCTTAGGAGCGGGGTTCTCCTACAATGAGCAGTTCTTC.

V and J are TRBV5-4 and TRBJ2-1, with 10 nucleotides matching TRBD2. CDR1 is SGHNT and CDR2 is YYREEE in the germline V gene (reference sequence). This CDR3 contains 16 residues. The trim removed 0 bases at V and 8 bases at J, leaving 8 bases unmatched. The CDR3 sequence is CASSLVGTSVSYEQFF. DNA for the CDR3: TGTGCCAGCAGCTTGGTCGGGACTAGCGTGAGCTATGAGCAGTTCTTC.

This chain uses TRBV5-1 with TRBJ2-7; a possible D gene is TRBD1 (6 bases). The CDR3 loop spans 14 amino acids. Germline CDR1 SGHRS, CDR2 YFSETQ. Trimming removed 4 bases at V and 4 bases at J, with 15 bases between. Here the CDR3 reads CASSQTGNGYEQYF. In DNA, the CDR3 is TGCGCCAGCAGCCAAACAGGGAATGGGTACGAGCAGTACTTC.

The chain employs TRBV11-1 and TRBJ2-7, with 8 bases aligning to TRBD1. Per the germline V gene, CDR1 is SGHAT and CDR2 is FQDESV (reference sequence). The CDR3 length is 16 residues. J gave up 5 bases and V 1 base, and 10 bases lay outside the gene matches. CDR3 amino acids: CASSLVGQGAIDEQYF. CDR3 nucleotides: TGTGCCAGCAGCTTAGTAGGGCAGGGGGCTATTGACGAGCAGTACTTC.

The chain employs TRBV15 and TRBJ2-7; a possible D gene is TRBD2 (5 bases). CDR3 length equals 14 residues. Looked up from germline, CDR1 is LNHNV and CDR2 is YYDKDF (reference sequence). V was shortened by 5 bases and J by 2 bases, with 13 bases between the two germline ends. The CDR3 sequence: CATSPWTEAYEQYF. The CDR3 nucleotides read TGTGCCACCAGCCCCTGGACGGAGGCCTACGAGCAGTACTTC.

The chain carries TRBV9 and TRBJ2-2, with TRBD2 identical over 7 bases. The CDR3 sequence is 14 residues long. The V and J ends lost 5 bases and 2 bases, in that order; junction bases with no gene match: 3. Germline-derived CDR1 and CDR2 are SGDLS and YYNGEE. CDR3 protein: CASRSGINTGELFF. In DNA form, the CDR3 reads TGTGCCAGCAGAAGCGGGATCAACACCGGGGAGCTGTTTTTT.

This chain uses TRBV21-1 with TRBJ2-5; TRBD2 reflects the table's D call only, with no check against the DNA. TRBV21-1 is assigned pseudogene status. The CDR3 contains 15 residues. The CDR3 loop is CASSERLAAGETQYF. CDR3 sequence (DNA): TGTGCCAGCAGCGAACGACTAGCGGCCGGAGAGACCCAGTACTTC.

This CDR3 is CASSSVSYEQYF. CDR3 bases: TGTGCCAGCAGTTCGGTCTCCTACGAGCAGTACTTC. The chain couples TRBV6-5 to TRBJ2-7; D not resolved. The germline V and J ends were trimmed by 4 bases and 0 bases, with 4 bases remaining between them. CDR3 length: 12 residues. Germline assignment: CDR1 MNHEY and CDR2 SVGAGI.

This chain uses TRBV25-1 with TRBJ2-2; possible D gene TRBD2, 6 bases. CDR3 length equals 17 residues. CDR1 MGHDK and CDR2 SYGVNS come from the germline V gene. V was pared by 1 base and J by 1 base, with 13 bases between. The chain's CDR3 is CASSEFQAAGNTGELFF. CDR3 nucleotides: TGTGCCAGCAGTGAATTCCAGGCAGCGGGGAACACCGGGGAGCTGTTTTTT.

The chain employs TRBV29-1 and TRBJ2-5; weak D call: TRBD2 (6 bases). Germline values: CDR1 SQVTM, CDR2 ANQGSEA. The V and J ends lost 7 bases and 0 bases respectively, with 18 bases between them. This CDR3 is 15 amino acids long. The CDR3 protein is CSAGGRLWYQETQYF. CDR3 bases: TGCAGCGCTGGTGGGAGGCTATGGTACCAAGAGACCCAGTACTTC.

V and J are TRBV6-5 and TRBJ2-7; D gene unclear. There are 14 residues in the CDR3. Per germline, CDR1 MNHEY and CDR2 SVGAGI. With 2 bases removed from V and 1 base from J, the gap between germline ends came to 9 bases. The CDR3 sequence: CASSYGGRSYEQYF. Written as DNA, the CDR3 is TGTGCCAGCAGTTACGGTGGTCGGTCCTACGAGCAGTACTTC.